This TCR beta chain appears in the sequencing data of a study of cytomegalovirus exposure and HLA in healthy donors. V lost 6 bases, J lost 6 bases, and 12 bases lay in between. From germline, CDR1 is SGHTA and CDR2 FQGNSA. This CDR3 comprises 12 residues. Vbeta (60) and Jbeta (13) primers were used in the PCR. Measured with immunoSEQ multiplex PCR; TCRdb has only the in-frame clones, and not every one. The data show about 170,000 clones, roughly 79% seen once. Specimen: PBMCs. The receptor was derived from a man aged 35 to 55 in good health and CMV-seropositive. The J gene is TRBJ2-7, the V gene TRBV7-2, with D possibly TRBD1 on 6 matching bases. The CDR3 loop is CASSRQAPEQYF. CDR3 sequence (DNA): TGTGCCAGCAGTCGACAGGCTCCCGAGCAGTACTTC.